This T cell receptor beta chain was profiled in a study of cytomegalovirus exposure and HLA in healthy donors. Turning to the study itself: From donors who were HLA-typed, an early data release held about 85 million unique TCRs.

A multiplex PCR was run with 60 Vbeta primers and 13 Jbeta primers. Data came from immunoSEQ multiplex PCR; TCRdb stores just in-frame clones and leaves some out. The sample consists of tens of thousands of clones, about 8% of them appearing once. The CDR3 has 16 amino acids. CDR1 and CDR2 (germline): SGHRS, YFSETQ. Trimming took 1 base from V and 2 from J; bases not matched to a gene: 1. This clonotype was sampled from a man over 45 in good health and CMV-seronegative. The chain links TRBV5-1 to TRBJ2-2; 11 nucleotides align to TRBD2. Input material: PBMCs. The CDR3 loop reads CASSLRLAGNTGELFF. The DNA for the CDR3 is TGCGCCAGCAGCTTGCGACTAGCGGGAAACACCGGGGAGCTGTTTTTT.